The present TCR beta chain was sequenced within a study of blood T cell repertoires in COVID-19. Study information: Sample material is recorded as cDNA or gDNA derived from T cells, B-cell-depleted T cells, or PBMCs.

Authors' processing steps: How many nucleated cells were present was estimated from reference gene primer amplification. The protocol was immunoSEQ multiplex PCR, while the TCRdb copy is restricted to in-frame clones and leaves out a portion. V and J calls and clone size follow that table, whereas D and trimming were derived from the DNA. The sample yields approximately 180,000 clones, 70% to 90% seen once. The CDR3 covers 16 residues. In germline, CDR1 is SGHRS, CDR2 YFSETQ. Losses at the gene ends were 4 bases for V and 2 bases for J; bases not matched to a gene: 9. The rearrangement links TRBV5-1 to TRBJ2-3; TRBD2 aligns across 8 bases. The receptor's source is a human donor with active or convalescent COVID-19. The donor label of this sample is uncertain. Material for sequencing was peripheral blood. In nucleotides, the CDR3 is TGCGCCAGCAGCACTTTAGCGGGGCAACACACAGATACGCAGTATTTT. Translation gives CASSTLAGQHTDTQYF.